The clone carrying this T cell receptor beta chain was counted between two and nine times. Its target is not known. This entry comes from a study of beta chain features in type 1 diabetes. The study, taken as a whole, reports: Type 1 diabetes patients had moderately but significantly shorter TCRB CDR3s in all four CD4+ subsets. For TCRB rearrangement, an influence of HLA type remained unresolved here.

The isolated RNA, all of it, was reverse transcribed, so expressed TCRB transcripts were what got sequenced. Sequencing of naive, central memory and regulatory T cell samples gave an average of approximately 3.8 million reads. Measured with immunoSEQ multiplex PCR; TCRdb has only the in-frame clones, and not every one. The top ten hold approximately 0.042% of the sample, which has some 660,000 clones, about an eighth seen once. CDR1 is SGHDN and CDR2 is FVKESK in the germline V gene. Trimming stripped 0 bases from V and 3 bases from J, with 10 bases between. This CDR3 has 15 residues. Sequenced input: naive CD4+ T cells from blood. This chain uses TRBV14 with TRBJ2-3; the D gene is possibly TRBD2 (7 bases). The sequence was collected from a young man with type 1 diabetes. The CDR3 coding sequence is TGTGCCAGCAGCCAAGAGCGGGGGCTGACAGATACGCAGTATTTT. This gives the protein CASSQERGLTDTQYF.